The source of this TCR beta chain is a study of blood T cell repertoires in COVID-19. The method was immunoSEQ multiplex PCR; TCRdb's version includes in-frame clones alone and lacks a portion of them. The repertoire has roughly 300,000 clones, 86% of them found once; the top ten carry around 1.5%. Trimming removed 5 bases from V and 6 bases from J, with 11 bases in between. Germline lookup yields CDR1 MDHEN and CDR2 SYDVKM. This CDR3 has 13 residues. The sequenced sample was peripheral blood. This sequence joins TRBV28 and TRBJ1-5; D is possibly TRBD1 (5 bases). The TCR was taken from a woman aged 50 to 65 with acute or convalescent COVID-19. CDR3 protein: CASSDSSGQPQHF. The CDR3 nucleotides are TGTGCCAGCAGTGACAGCTCAGGTCAGCCCCAGCATTTT.